This passage covers 20 T cell receptor beta chains from one sample sequenced in a study of cytomegalovirus exposure and HLA in healthy donors. Vbeta (60) and Jbeta (13) primers were used in the PCR. The protocol was immunoSEQ multiplex PCR, while the TCRdb copy is restricted to in-frame clones and leaves out a portion. The sample has roughly 230,000 clones, 78% seen once. Sequenced: PBMCs. These receptors came from a boy under 18 in good health and CMV-seronegative.

The V and J genes are TRBV6-4 and TRBJ1-4; D unclear. With 5 bases removed from V and 0 bases from J, the gap between germline ends came to 10 bases. CDR1 is MRHNA, CDR2 SNTAGT, per germline. The CDR3 loop spans 15 amino acids. In DNA, the CDR3 is TGTGCCAGCAGTTTTGACACTTCAACTAATGAAAAACTGTTTTTT. Protein sequence: CASSFDTSTNEKLFF.

This rearrangement joins TRBV7-8 to TRBJ1-1; TRBD1 matches at 10 bases. With V trimmed by 5 bases and J by 5 bases, 8 bases remained unmatched. CDR1 is SGHVS, CDR2 FQNEAQ, per germline. CDR3 size: 15 residues. In DNA, the CDR3 is TGTGCCAGCAGCGCCGACAGGGGGCCGAGGACTGAAGCTTTCTTT. As protein: CASSADRGPRTEAFF.

Only a few counts were recorded for this clone. CDR3 sequence reads: CANLETGREETQYF. CDR3 DNA sequence: TGTGCCAACTTGGAGACTGGGAGGGAAGAGACCCAGTACTTC. V gene TRBV6-5 combines with J gene TRBJ2-5, with 7 bases lining up with TRBD2. V lost 10 bases and J lost 3; bases outside the gene matches: 11. Germline V CDR1 and CDR2: MNHEY, SVGAGI. The CDR3 runs 14 residues.

This clone was seen a handful of times. The chain uses TRBV11-2 and TRBJ2-1; D is uncertain. This CDR3 has 19 amino acids. Germline CDR1 SGHAT, CDR2 FQNNGV. Trimming pared 3 bases from V and 0 bases from J, leaving 21 bases between. The CDR3: CASSFSPEPDLSSYNEQFF. Here the CDR3 DNA reads TGTGCCAGCAGCTTCTCCCCTGAGCCCGACTTAAGCTCCTACAATGAGCAGTTCTTC.

The J gene is TRBJ2-1, the V gene TRBV27; D may be TRBD2 (5 bases). In germline, CDR1 is MNHEY, CDR2 SMNVEV (reference sequence). Trimming took 0 bases from V and 5 from J, leaving 11 bases between them. The CDR3 is 15 amino acids. CDR3 loop: CASSLSGSRHNEQFF. The DNA for the CDR3 is TGTGCCAGCAGTTTATCAGGGAGTAGGCACAATGAGCAGTTCTTC.

The V and J genes are TRBV11-2 and TRBJ2-1; 10 bases align to TRBD1. Germline trimming cut 5 bases from V and 7 bases from J; bases unmatched to any gene: 8. CDR1 and CDR2 from the germline V gene are SGHAT and FQNNGV. This CDR3 has 15 amino acids. DNA of the CDR3: TGTGCCAGCAGCCTGGACAGGGGGGAATGGAATGAGCAGTTCTTC. Its protein is CASSLDRGEWNEQFF.

This clone was seen just once. The gene calls are TRBV9 and TRBJ2-3; TRBD2 matches at 14 bases. Germline V gene lookup returns CDR1 SGDLS and CDR2 YYNGEE. V shed 4 bases, J shed 2 bases, and the junction held 15 bases outside the gene matches. CDR3 size: 20 residues. CDR3 in amino acids: CASSRPGLAGVHSTTDTQYF. CDR3 nucleotides: TGTGCCAGCAGCCGACCGGGACTAGCGGGAGTCCACTCAACCACAGATACGCAGTATTTT.

For this clone: The junction and the germline gene differ at one end; a read error may be behind it. The chain employs TRBV7-2 and TRBJ2-5; 8 bases fit TRBD2. Germline V gene sequence: CDR1 SGHTA, CDR2 FQGNSA. The CDR3 has 15 residues. CDR3 sequence: CASRVRAGGQGTQYF. CDR3 bases: TGTGCCAGCAGGGTCAGGGCGGGGGGACAAGGGACCCAGTACTTC.

This chain uses TRBV9 with TRBJ1-2; TRBD1 is a possible D gene (6 bases). V was cut by 7 bases and J by 7 bases, with 17 bases left in between. The CDR3 has 13 residues. Germline V gene data show CDR1 as SGDLS and CDR2 as YYNGEE. This CDR3 is CASGGRWGRGYTF. Written as DNA, the CDR3 is TGTGCCAGCGGTGGTCGTTGGGGGCGTGGCTACACCTTC.

The CDR3, as DNA: TGTGCCAGCAGCTTAGGGTCCCGGGAGACCCAGTACTTC. It encodes CASSLGSRETQYF. This chain links TRBV7-2 with TRBJ2-5; D remains ambiguous. The V gene's germline CDR1 is SGHTA and CDR2 FQGNSA. The CDR3 sequence is 13 residues long. V was clipped by 1 base and J by 5 bases, with 8 bases between them.

This clone has more than one count but fewer than ten. The CDR3 DNA reads TGTGCTAGTGGGGACACGGGACTAGCGGAATTGTACAATGAGCAGTTCTTC. Its translation: CASGDTGLAELYNEQFF. The chain uses TRBV12-5 and TRBJ2-1; 11 bases fit TRBD2. Germline loops: CDR1 LGHNT, CDR2 FRNRAP. The CDR3 is made up of 17 amino acids. The ends lost 6 bases at V and 4 bases at J; junction bases unmatched: 11.

This clone occurred once. The chain links TRBV30 to TRBJ2-5, with 9 bases aligning to TRBD1. From germline, CDR1 is GTSNPN and CDR2 SVGIG (reference sequence). The CDR3 consists of 13 residues. The junction had 1 base not matched to a gene; V was cut back by 3 bases and J by 2 bases. CDR3 amino acids: CAWRDRGQETQYF. CDR3 DNA sequence: TGTGCCTGGAGGGACAGGGGACAAGAGACCCAGTACTTC.

This chain connects TRBV19 to TRBJ1-1; D is unclear. This CDR3 comprises 11 residues. CDR1 and CDR2 (germline): LNHDA, SQIVND (reference sequence). The V end was cut by 6 bases, the J end by 11 bases, with 13 bases between. The CDR3, as DNA: TGTGCCAGTAGGAGTCAGGCGGGGGCTTTCTTT. Its protein product is CASRSQAGAFF.

This chain connects TRBV10-3 to TRBJ1-2; TRBD1 agrees at 10 bases. The CDR3 loop spans 17 amino acids. V dropped 4 bases and J dropped 4; count of bases not matched to a gene: 12. Germline CDR1 is ENHRY and CDR2 is SYGVKD. The CDR3 DNA sequence: TGTGCCATCAGTGGAGACAGGGGGCGAAGGACCTCCTATGGCTACACCTTC. Translated: CAISGDRGRRTSYGYTF.

The CDR3 spells CASSLASLNTEAFF. As DNA, the CDR3 is TGTGCCAGCAGCTTGGCCAGTCTGAACACTGAAGCTTTCTTT. This chain links TRBV5-4 with TRBJ1-1; D gene unclear. The CDR3 consists of 14 residues. The germline V and J ends were trimmed by 0 bases and 0 bases, with 6 bases remaining between them. The germline V gene encodes CDR1 SGHNT and CDR2 YYREEE (reference sequence). The complete variable domain, with remaining parts taken from reference TRBV5-4 and TRBJ1-1, reads ETGVTQSPTHLIKTRGQQVTLRCSSQSGHNTVSWYQQALGQGPQFIFQYYREEENGRGNFPPRFSGLQFPNYSSELNVNALELDDSALYLCASSLASLNTEAFFGQGTRLTVV.

This clone was found a few times. The chain is built from TRBV9 and TRBJ2-7, with 7 bases matching TRBD2. The CDR3 is 17 residues long. V shed 4 bases, J shed 3 bases, and the junction held 16 bases outside the gene matches. Germline CDR1 is SGDLS and CDR2 is YYNGEE. In DNA form, the CDR3 reads TGTGCCAGCAGCCCGCGACTAGCTTCGAGGAGGTTCTACGAGCAGTACTTC. Amino acid sequence: CASSPRLASRRFYEQYF.

This rearrangement joins TRBV28 to TRBJ2-5; 12 bases align to TRBD2. CDR1 and CDR2 (germline): MDHEN, SYDVKM. The V and J ends lost 0 bases and 9 bases, in that order; junction bases with no gene match: 8. The CDR3 runs to 16 residues. The CDR3 here is CASSLWASGGEGAQYF. The CDR3 nucleotides read TGTGCCAGCAGTTTATGGGCTAGCGGGGGGGAAGGGGCCCAGTACTTC.

This clone showed up just a few times. The rearrangement uses TRBV5-4 and TRBJ1-4; tentatively, D is TRBD1 (6 bases). V lost 0 bases, J lost 6 bases, and 12 bases lay in between. The CDR3 runs to 15 residues. Germline CDR1 SGHNT, CDR2 YYREEE (reference sequence). The CDR3 DNA follows: TGTGCCAGCAGCTTGGGACCAGGGGTCTATGAAAAACTGTTTTTT. Its protein product is CASSLGPGVYEKLFF.

V and J are TRBV5-1 and TRBJ1-4, with 7 bases matching TRBD1. Germline V gene sequence: CDR1 SGHRS, CDR2 YFSETQ. Unmatched junction bases numbered 5, after V lost 2 bases and J lost 7 bases. The CDR3 runs to 14 residues. CDR3 bases: TGCGCCAGCAGCTTTAGGACAGGAGGTGAAAAACTGTTTTTT. Its translation is CASSFRTGGEKLFF.

This chain uses TRBV7-9 with TRBJ2-2; 7 bases agree with TRBD2. V lost 2 bases, J lost 6 bases, and 9 bases stayed unmatched. The CDR3 loop spans 16 amino acids. Germline loops: CDR1 SEHNR, CDR2 FQNEAQ (reference sequence). CDR3 loop: CASSLYSSRGAGELFF. The CDR3 DNA follows: TGTGCCAGCAGCTTATACTCCTCCCGGGGGGCCGGGGAGCTGTTTTTT.